Shown below are 13 T cell receptor beta chains from a single sample sequenced in a study of blood T cell repertoires in COVID-19. Clones were read by immunoSEQ multiplex PCR, and TCRdb kept only the in-frame ones, dropping some. The data show more than 120,000 clones, roughly 87% seen once. The sequenced material came from peripheral blood. Receptor source: a woman aged 45-65 years with acute or convalescent COVID-19.

The chain uses TRBV18 and TRBJ2-7, with 8 bases fitting TRBD1. CDR1 and CDR2 (germline): KGHSH, LQKENI. Losses at the gene ends were 6 bases for V and 5 bases for J; bases not matched to a gene: 9. There are 14 residues in the CDR3. This CDR3 is CASSPGAGGHEQYF. CDR3 bases: TGTGCCAGCTCCCCTGGGGCAGGGGGCCACGAGCAGTACTTC.

The rearrangement links TRBV28 to TRBJ2-3; 11 positions match TRBD2. The CDR3 is 15 amino acids. The V gene's germline CDR1 is MDHEN and CDR2 SYDVKM. The V gene end was trimmed by 7 bases and the J gene end by 3 bases; junction bases not matched to a gene: 6. CDR3 in amino acids: CASIIAGGTTDTQYF. The CDR3 DNA reads as TGTGCCAGCATCATAGCGGGGGGGACGACAGATACGCAGTATTTT.

This clone has more than one count but fewer than ten. The chain recombines TRBV5-6 with TRBJ2-2; D perhaps matches TRBD2 (6 bases). The V and J ends lost 4 bases and 3 bases respectively, with 16 bases between them. The germline CDR1 and CDR2 sequences are SGHDT and YYEEEE. This CDR3 is built from 16 residues. DNA for the CDR3: TGTGCCAGCAGCGCTACGGGACTTGGGGACACCGGGGAGCTGTTTTTT. Its translation: CASSATGLGDTGELFF.

The chain couples TRBV15 to TRBJ2-7; 9 nucleotides line up with TRBD1. Trimming took 5 bases from V and 3 from J; bases not matched to a gene: 8. This CDR3 contains 15 residues. Germline V gives CDR1 LNHNV, CDR2 YYDKDF (reference sequence). This chain's CDR3 is CATSFPGTGIYEQYF. CDR3 in DNA: TGTGCCACCAGCTTTCCCGGGACAGGGATCTACGAGCAGTACTTC.

This clone was observed once. This rearrangement joins TRBV28 to TRBJ2-3; 12 nucleotides match TRBD2. Germline V gene sequence: CDR1 MDHEN, CDR2 SYDVKM. This CDR3 comprises 17 residues. V trimming: 4 bases; J trimming: 1 base; junction bases outside the gene matches: 6. Here the CDR3 reads CASSSFRLAGGTDTQYF. The CDR3 DNA follows: TGTGCCAGCAGTTCCTTCCGACTAGCGGGAGGCACAGATACGCAGTATTTT.

This clone was counted between two and nine times. This chain links TRBV7-9 with TRBJ2-7, with a possible D match to TRBD1 (5 bases). The germline V and J ends were trimmed by 4 bases and 3 bases, with 13 bases remaining between them. The CDR3 runs to 14 residues. Germline CDR1 reads SEHNR; CDR2 reads FQNEAQ (reference sequence). Here the CDR3 reads CASSSGSGNYEQYF. The CDR3 nucleotides read TGTGCCAGCAGCTCAGGGTCAGGGAACTACGAGCAGTACTTC.

The chain joins TRBV30 to TRBJ2-1; 12 bases agree with TRBD1. The CDR3 has 14 residues. CDR1 and CDR2 (germline): GTSNPN, SVGIG (reference sequence). V lost 2 bases, J lost 5 bases, and 1 base stayed unmatched. This CDR3 is CAWSRDRGHNEQFF. The DNA for the CDR3 is TGTGCCTGGAGTCGGGACAGGGGGCACAATGAGCAGTTCTTC.

This sequence joins TRBV27 and TRBJ2-6; no definite D call. V lost 5 bases to trimming and J lost 0 bases, with 8 bases between them. This CDR3 spans 15 amino acids. CDR1 is MNHEY and CDR2 is SMNVEV in the germline V gene (reference sequence). The CDR3 reads CASSPYSSGANVLTF. The CDR3 DNA sequence: TGTGCCAGCAGTCCTTACAGCTCTGGGGCCAACGTCCTGACTTTC.

The chain carries TRBV19 and TRBJ1-5; TRBD1 aligns across 9 bases. This CDR3 contains 18 residues. Germline loops: CDR1 LNHDA, CDR2 SQIVND (reference sequence). The V gene end was trimmed by 2 bases and the J gene end by 5 bases; junction bases not matched to a gene: 13. In nucleotides, the CDR3 is TGTGCCAGTAGTATATCTACGGGGTGGACAGGGGCCGATCAGCCCCAGCATTTT. This translates into CASSISTGWTGADQPQHF.

The rearrangement links TRBV24-1 to TRBJ2-3; 7 bases are shared with TRBD2. With 4 bases clipped from V and 6 bases from J, the junction kept 12 bases outside the gene matches. The CDR3 runs to 16 residues. From germline, CDR1 is KGHDR and CDR2 SFDVKD. As DNA, the CDR3 is TGTGCCACCAGTGACCCGCAGGTCGGGGGGACGGATACGCAGTATTTT. This sequence encodes CATSDPQVGGTDTQYF.

This chain links TRBV5-1 with TRBJ2-1; D perhaps matches TRBD2 (6 bases). Deletions cut 0 bases from V and 7 bases from J, with 17 bases between. There are 16 residues in the CDR3. Germline CDR1 SGHRS, CDR2 YFSETQ. Here the CDR3 reads CASSLVTSGPLNEQFF. The CDR3 DNA reads TGCGCCAGCAGCTTGGTGACTAGTGGGCCCCTTAATGAGCAGTTCTTC.

The chain carries TRBV3-1 (or the pseudogene TRBV3-2) and TRBJ1-2; D ambiguous. Per germline, CDR1 LGHDT and CDR2 YNNKEL (reference sequence). This CDR3 has 13 residues. With 1 base removed from V and 7 bases from J, the gap between germline ends came to 10 bases. The CDR3 reads CASSQARPGGYTF. The CDR3 nucleotides are TGTGCCAGCAGCCAAGCTAGGCCGGGTGGCTACACCTTC.

The chain has TRBV3-1 (or the pseudogene TRBV3-2) and TRBJ1-1; D ambiguous. Trimming pared 5 bases from V and 1 base from J, leaving 14 bases between. The CDR3 extends over 15 amino acids. The germline V gene has CDR1 LGHDT and CDR2 YNNKEL (reference sequence). In DNA, the CDR3 is TGTGCCAGCAGCACCGACACCAGCTCGAACACTGAAGCTTTCTTT. The encoded protein is CASSTDTSSNTEAFF.